These 15 T cell receptor beta chains share one sample of origin, sequenced in a study of shared clonotypes between healthy human individuals. Naivety among CD8 cells was defined by CD45RO negativity and positive CCR7 selection, thereby excluding terminally differentiated effector memory CD45RA+ cells. The assay was immunoSEQ multiplex PCR, and TCRdb's table has in-frame clones only and misses some. The sample carries around 1,900,000 clones, over 85% recorded once. Sequenced: naive CD8+ T cells from PBMCs. These TCRs come from a man aged 18 to 29 in good health. Some clones in this sample may be carry-over from other donors' samples.

The chain employs TRBV5-1 and TRBJ2-1; TRBD2 agrees at 12 bases. The CDR3 is 15 amino acids. Germline-derived CDR1 and CDR2 are SGHRS and YFSETQ. J gave up 8 bases and V 4 bases, and 7 bases lay outside the gene matches. The CDR3 is CASSRGLAGRDEQFF. The CDR3 DNA sequence: TGCGCCAGCAGCCGAGGACTAGCGGGACGCGATGAGCAGTTCTTC.

The chain joins TRBV7-2 to TRBJ2-1, with 13 bases aligning to TRBD2. The junction had 9 bases not matched to a gene; V was cut back by 6 bases and J by 1 base. The CDR3 loop spans 18 amino acids. Germline CDR1 is SGHTA and CDR2 is FQGNSA. This CDR3 is CASSGLAGDSGSYNEQFF. The CDR3 coding sequence is TGTGCCAGCAGTGGACTAGCGGGAGATTCTGGGTCCTACAATGAGCAGTTCTTC.

The V call is TRBV19, the J call TRBJ1-1; tentatively, D is TRBD1 (5 bases). The CDR3 runs 16 residues. The germline V and J ends were trimmed by 3 bases and 0 bases, with 14 bases remaining between them. CDR1 is LNHDA and CDR2 is SQIVND in the germline V gene (reference sequence). CDR3 protein: CASSMRLGVMNTEAFF. In nucleotides, the CDR3 is TGTGCCAGTAGTATGCGACTAGGGGTCATGAACACTGAAGCTTTCTTT.

The J gene is TRBJ1-2, the V gene TRBV4-1, with no clear D. Between the trimmed V and J ends, which lost 0 bases and 8 bases, there was a span of 16 bases. CDR1 MGHRA and CDR2 YSYEKL come from the germline V gene. The CDR3 has 15 amino acids. CDR3 residues: CASSQERGIGKGYTF. The CDR3, as DNA: TGCGCCAGCAGCCAAGAACGGGGAATCGGGAAGGGCTACACCTTC.

In this sample, this clone turned up once. The rearrangement links TRBV2 to TRBJ2-4; no clear D gene. Trimming stripped 1 base from V and 5 bases from J, with 9 bases between. This CDR3 spans 14 amino acids. Germline V gene lookup returns CDR1 SNHLY and CDR2 FYNNEI. CDR3 region: CASSEVRLENIQYF. The CDR3 DNA follows: TGTGCCAGCAGTGAAGTGCGGTTGGAAAACATTCAGTACTTC.

To note about this clone: Other DNA sequences in the same sample also yield this CDR3. The rearrangement uses TRBV9 and TRBJ2-5; D gene ambiguous. V was cut by 3 bases and J by 5 bases, with 8 bases left in between. The CDR3 is made up of 12 amino acids. Per the germline V gene, CDR1 is SGDLS and CDR2 is YYNGEE. CDR3 nucleotide sequence: TGTGCCAGCAGCGGGCTTGGGGAGACCCAGTACTTC. Its translation is CASSGLGETQYF.

The chain joins TRBV10-3 to TRBJ2-7; possibly TRBD1 or TRBD2 for D (5 bases each). CDR1 is ENHRY, CDR2 SYGVKD, per germline. The V gene lost 4 bases and the J gene lost 0 bases, with 16 bases spanning the gap. This CDR3 has 16 residues. The CDR3 DNA is TGTGCCATCAGTGGCCCGACAGCGGCCTTCTCCTACGAGCAGTACTTC. Protein sequence: CAISGPTAAFSYEQYF.

The CDR3 DNA is TGTGCCAGCAGCACGGACAGGGCTGAAGCTTTCTTT. This gives the protein CASSTDRAEAFF. The chain joins TRBV28 to TRBJ1-1, with 8 positions matching TRBD1. CDR1 is MDHEN and CDR2 is SYDVKM in the germline V gene. The CDR3 has 12 amino acids. V was pared by 6 bases and J by 6 bases, with 3 bases of the junction left unmatched.

Note on this clone: In the same sample, other DNA sequences code for this CDR3. The V gene is TRBV10-3, the J gene TRBJ2-1; D remains ambiguous. Germline V gene data show CDR1 as ENHRY and CDR2 as SYGVKD. Trimming took off 3 bases at V and 0 bases at J, with 9 bases between the two ends. The CDR3 extends over 15 amino acids. CDR3 protein: CAISESSSSYNEQFF. The CDR3 coding sequence is TGTGCCATCAGTGAATCATCGAGCTCCTACAATGAGCAGTTCTTC.

The chain uses TRBV11-1 and TRBJ1-1; D is ambiguous. From germline, CDR1 is SGHAT and CDR2 FQDESV (reference sequence). Trimming took 1 base from V and 3 from J, leaving 9 bases between them. This CDR3 has 14 amino acids. CDR3 in amino acids: CASSLGVGDTEAFF. CDR3 coding DNA: TGTGCCAGCAGCTTAGGGGTTGGGGACACTGAAGCTTTCTTT.

The V gene is TRBV27, the J gene TRBJ2-4; D is uncertain. CDR3 length equals 16 residues. CDR1 and CDR2 (germline): MNHEY, SMNVEV (reference sequence). V was trimmed by 0 bases and J by 7 bases, leaving 16 bases between them. CDR3 nucleotides: TGTGCCAGCAGTTTATCTTATGGCTTGGGGTTTAACATTCAGTACTTC. Protein sequence: CASSLSYGLGFNIQYF.

V usage is TRBV7-8 and J usage is TRBJ2-1; 11 bases are a match to TRBD2. The V gene end was trimmed by 1 base and the J gene end by 7 bases; junction bases not matched to a gene: 3. This CDR3 spans 15 amino acids. CDR1 is SGHVS and CDR2 is FQNEAQ in the germline V gene. The CDR3 loop reads CASSLETSGRNEQFF. CDR3 sequence (DNA): TGTGCCAGCAGCTTAGAAACTAGCGGGAGAAATGAGCAGTTCTTC.

On this clone itself: The same CDR3 is also encoded by other DNA sequences in this sample. The rearrangement uses TRBV7-6 and TRBJ2-7, with D uncertain. The V gene's germline CDR1 is SGHVS and CDR2 FNYEAQ. The CDR3 runs to 11 residues. Trimming cost V 4 bases and J 4 bases, with 5 bases left between them. Here the CDR3 reads CASSSAYEQYF. The CDR3 nucleotides are TGTGCCAGCAGCTCCGCGTACGAGCAGTACTTC.

The chain links TRBV11-2 to TRBJ2-2, with 7 bases matching TRBD2. The CDR3 runs to 13 residues. J gave up 6 bases and V 3 bases, and 1 base lay outside the gene matches. The V gene's germline CDR1 is SGHAT and CDR2 FQNNGV. CDR3 DNA: TGTGCCAGCAGCTTCGCGGGGGCCGGGGAGCTGTTTTTT. This codes for CASSFAGAGELFF.

V is TRBV9 and J is TRBJ2-1; D is possibly TRBD1 or TRBD2 (5 bases each). The germline V gene has CDR1 SGDLS and CDR2 YYNGEE. The CDR3 sequence is 17 residues long. V lost 3 bases and J 0 bases, leaving 16 bases between the germline ends. The CDR3 region is CASSGTGTSDSYNEQFF. The CDR3, as DNA: TGTGCCAGCAGCGGTACCGGGACCAGCGACTCCTACAATGAGCAGTTCTTC.